This entry describes one TCR beta chain. This entry is derived from a study of shared clonotypes between healthy human individuals. The protocol was immunoSEQ multiplex PCR, while the TCRdb copy is restricted to in-frame clones and leaves out a portion. The sample yields 1.6 million or so clones, roughly 98.5% seen once. After removal of 0 bases from V and 9 bases from J, the junction contained 11 bases not matched to a gene. The CDR3 is 16 amino acids. The V gene's germline CDR1 is SGHNT and CDR2 YYREEE (reference sequence). This chain uses TRBV5-4 with TRBJ2-3, with 9 bases that match TRBD2. Sequenced material: naive CD4+ T cells sorted from blood. Subset meaning: CD45RA+ positively selected. The origin of this receptor is a man aged 25 to 40 in good health. CDR3 bases: TGTGCCAGCAGCTTGGTGGCTAGCGGGACGTCGGAAACGCAGTATTTT. Translating gives CASSLVASGTSETQYF.